This entry describes one T cell receptor (beta chain). Its antigen is not yet known. Per-base quality was not reported, and no clone a single base away is much larger than it. Including the terminal cysteine and phenylalanine, the CDR3 comprises 16 residues. Only CDR3 DNA remains: 48 bases, in frame from the first base. CDR1 and CDR2 were assigned from the germline V gene as SGHVS and FQNEAQ. The trim is 5 bases for V and 9 bases for J, with a gap of 20 bases between the germline ends. The data are from a study of cytomegalovirus exposure and HLA in healthy donors (dated by TCRdb to the late 2010s). With regard to the full study: According to an earlier analysis of 550 to 700 of the donors, 150 million to 200 million T cells yielded 117 million unique TCR beta sequences and approximately 300 Gb of sequence data. Among the roughly 400 genotyped donors, roughly 80% belonged to the genetic ancestry cluster associated with self-reported Caucasian donors. A later analysis re-examined previously published TCR beta repertoires from roughly 720 donors and added high-resolution HLA genotyping to investigate patterns of TCR occurrence. All discovery cohort repertoires had been generated on a single sequencing platform. HLA typing covered class I and class II loci at four-digit resolution. Rather than drawing on any new phenotypic data, the later analysis identified candidate immune exposures from TCR beta sequences and the way those sequences occurred across donors. The study combined high-throughput TCR immunosequencing, statistical association of individual TCRs with disease status, and machine learning to predict cytomegalovirus infection status. The study used immunosequencing to profile the T cell repertoires of several hundred subjects and linked those repertoires to cytomegalovirus serostatus. The aim of the study was to test whether cataloging public T cell receptors could identify signatures of past pathogen exposure. Roughly five DR-DQ haplotypes were treated as single units for association and clustering because of strong linkage in the cohort. On average, roughly 250,000 unique TCR beta nucleotide sequences were sequenced per donor among 398 genotyped donors of the cohort, with approximately 18% of those sequences being non-productive. An earlier analysis of 587 of the donors used high-throughput TCR beta sequencing to judge whether each TCR beta V gene segment behaved as functional or pseudogenic. A separate validation cohort of 100 to 150 different subjects was used in addition to the approximately 700-subject first cohort. Donor age, sex, ethnicity and CMV serostatus were collected together with the repertoire data. Typing coverage varied by locus: roughly 620-630 donors for A, B, C, DRB1 and DQB1; about 520 for DQA1; about 590 for DPA1; 450 to 480 for DPB1. A later genetic analysis used genome-wide SNP genotypes for about three fifths of the 666 donors, treating that subset as a discovery cohort. An early release that covered fewer than 750 HLA-typed donors contained 250 to 350 gigabases of sequencing data and 65 million to 100 million unique TCR sequences.

Results the study describes overall, beyond this receptor: The authors suggested that the approach could potentially be extended to other disease states and immunological phenotypes. The classifier was reported to diagnose cytomegalovirus status with high specificity and sensitivity in both the original and validation cohorts. Most TCR sequences were seen in very few donors, while some public TCRs were found in many individuals. The 87-base-pair reads could not distinguish some IMGT-functional V segments, including TRBV6-2 and TRBV6-3, so those segments were excluded. Correlated functional status among segregating V segments might reflect linkage disequilibrium, but an unknown experimental factor could not be ruled out. A later analysis associated 15,000 to 20,000 TCR beta sequences with specific HLA alleles at a false discovery rate of 0.05. A cluster of highly shared sequence variants was judged likely to be a technical artifact of the sequencing pipeline. Because some donors lacked HLA typing at each locus, the association tests relied only on the typed subset. A later analysis found that HLA-associated TCR beta chains were more clonally expanded and had lower generation probabilities than equally common non-associated chains. In this cohort, only TCR beta chains were sequenced, and detectable features were limited by the absence of alpha or paired-chain data. In a later analysis, the rate of TCR association differed among HLA loci, with DRB1 alleles having the most associated TCRs and HLA-C alleles having the fewest. The study listed approximately 150 TCR beta chains as associated with cytomegalovirus. Most CMV-associated TCR beta chains appeared to be HLA-restricted in a later analysis, and the HLA associations seemed to be driven largely by CMV exposure. Assigning TCR associations to individual alleles was difficult when HLA alleles, especially DR and DQ, strongly co-occurred. A further reported finding was that TCR beta sequences accurately predicted the HLA-A and HLA-B alleles for most subjects in the first cohort. In a later genetic analysis, a missense DCLRE1C variant was associated with V-gene and J-gene trimming of TCR beta chains, and the association was replicated in an independent cohort. According to a later genetic analysis, donors in an Asian-associated ancestry cluster had fewer N-insertions in productive TCRs than the approximately 610-donor mean. Sequencing depth was assumed to be roughly uniform across donors in the presence/absence analyses, though that assumption may not hold. A few of the identified cytomegalovirus-associated TCR beta chains were confirmed in vitro to be specific for cytomegalovirus antigens. Several of the top co-occurrence clusters appeared to be linked to parvovirus B19, influenza, CMV and Epstein-Barr virus, according to a later analysis. In an earlier analysis of 587 of the donors, most TCR beta V segments appeared in productive rearrangements about 87% or about 30% of the time, broadly matching IMGT annotations. Because counts were too low, fewer than 20 rarely observed V segments, including chromosome 9 orphons, were excluded from the earlier analysis of under 650 of the donors. Immune exposure information for the cohort was limited to CMV serostatus.

To prepare the library, the immunoSEQ multiplex PCR assay was applied. For the multiplex PCR, a mixture combining 60 forward primers for TCR Vbeta segments and 13 reverse primers for TCR Jbeta segments was used. The CDR3 region of rearranged TCR beta genes was amplified from genomic DNA with a multiplex PCR assay. The Illumina HiSeq System was used to sequence the amplified TCR beta libraries as 87-base-pair reads. In the paper's pipeline: A later analysis tallied approximately 87 million unique TCR beta chains across the 550 to 850 repertoires, and approximately 12 million of those chains were shared by two or more donors. Raw reads were error-corrected and collapsed into unique sequences with a nearest-neighbor algorithm that merged closely related sequences to remove PCR and sequencing errors. Alignment of CDR3 sequences to IMGT reference sequences was used to assign V, D and J gene segments. For a sequence to be retained, a match of at least six nucleotides was required to both a V gene segment and a J gene segment. A rearrangement was called productive if the CDR3 had no stop codons and remained in frame with V and J, and every other rearrangement was called non-productive. Following IMGT convention, CDR3 was defined as the stretch from the second conserved V-encoded cysteine to the conserved J-encoded phenylalanine. The earlier analysis of 587 of the donors excluded sequences that lacked an unambiguous match to a single V gene segment. An earlier analysis of almost 600 of the donors classified V segments as functional when productive rearrangements were above 56.7% and as segregating when the standard deviation between donors was above 5%. A statistical classification framework was built to diagnose cytomegalovirus status from the catalog of TCR beta chain sequences. V and J gene assignment, in a later analysis, came from comparing TCR nucleotide sequences with IMGT/GENE-DB human TR gene sequences. In a later analysis, CDR3 sequences and most-parsimonious VDJ recombination scenarios were assigned using the TCRdist pipeline. In a later analysis, each TCR beta chain was defined by its CDR3 amino acid sequence together with its V-gene family, and reads lacking a unique V-gene family were excluded. To address suspected cross-contamination and a sequencing artifact, a later analysis removed around 600 highly shared, low-generation-probability nucleotide sequences. A later analysis calculated a clonal expansion index for each public chain from normalized within-repertoire ranks of inferred template counts. A later analysis computed generation probabilities with a VDJ recombination model fitted to out-of-frame rearrangements, and checked the results against IGoR. In a later analysis, hypergeometric tests were used to score TCR-TCR, TCR-HLA and TCR-CMV co-occurrence, with a repertoire-size bias correction applied to TCR pairs. A later analysis estimated false discovery rates by permuting HLA or CMV assignments 20 times. In a later analysis, co-occurring TCRs were grouped using DBSCAN, with TCRdist sequence similarity added in when clustering inside HLA-allele-positive subsets. For co-occurrence clustering, repertoires with fewer than 30,000 or more than 120,000 public chains were excluded, along with roughly 5 repertoires with anomalous nucleotide sharing. In TCRdb, the immuneACCESS table is reduced to in-frame sequences with V and J assigned. These tables do not hold every clone; where another copy was compared, an unresolved V gene accounts for under half, and the others remain unexplained. The V and J calls and clone size were taken over from that table, and D and trimming were inferred from the DNA. For this sample the table gives 150,000 to 200,000 clones, of which about 80% were detected only once. Clones ranked in the top ten supply 0.85% to 1.4% of the sample.

The cohort consisted of hundreds of healthy bone marrow donors. All cohort members were sampled while nominally healthy, although unrecorded immune exposures were likely present. The donor tested CMV seronegative, placing the donor among the 350 to 400 seronegative members of the cohort. A peripheral blood sample was provided by each donor, and peripheral blood mononuclear cells were used for TCR beta sequencing. The Qiagen DNeasy Blood Extraction Kit was used to extract genomic DNA from the blood cell samples. The rearrangement combines TRBV7-8 with TRBJ1-6; confidence is insufficient to name the D gene. The sequence derives from a woman aged 40 to 50 in good health and CMV-seronegative. Sequenced sample: PBMCs. In nucleotide form, the sequence is TGTGCCAGCAGCCCCGGAACAGACACTCGAAGTTCACCCCTCCACTTT. Its translation is CASSPGTDTRSSPLHF.